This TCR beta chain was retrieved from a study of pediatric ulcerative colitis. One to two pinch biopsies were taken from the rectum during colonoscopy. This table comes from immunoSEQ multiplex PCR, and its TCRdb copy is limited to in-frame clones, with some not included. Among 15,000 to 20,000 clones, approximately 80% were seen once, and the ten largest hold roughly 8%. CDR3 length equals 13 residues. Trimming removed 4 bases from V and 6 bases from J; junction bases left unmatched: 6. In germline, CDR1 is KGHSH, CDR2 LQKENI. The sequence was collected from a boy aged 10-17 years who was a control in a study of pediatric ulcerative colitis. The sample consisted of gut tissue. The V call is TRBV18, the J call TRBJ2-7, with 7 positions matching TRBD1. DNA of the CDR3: TGTGCCAGCTCACAAGGACAGGAATCCGAGCAGTACTTC. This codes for CASSQGQESEQYF. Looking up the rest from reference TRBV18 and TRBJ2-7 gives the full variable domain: NAGVMQNPRHLVRRRGQEARLRCSPMKGHSHVYWYRQLPEEGLKFMVYLQKENIIDESGMPKERFSAEFPKEGPSILRIQQVVRGDSAAYFCASSQGQESEQYFGPGTRLTVT.